The entry below gives a single T cell receptor (beta chain) sequence along with its context. Its antigen is unknown. V lost 6 bases and J lost 4; bases outside the gene matches: 1. Per germline, CDR1 MNHNS and CDR2 SASEGT. The CDR3 is 13 residues long. The input for sorted-subset replicate PCRs was around 200 ng DNA, 25,000 to 30,000 T cell genomes. TCRdb keeps only in-frame clones here, not all; method: immunoSEQ multiplex PCR. The sample consists of over 300,000 clones, around 86% of them appearing once. This specimen belongs to a study of shared clonotypes between healthy human individuals. Background on the study: Per-donor plates numbered three CD4 naive, three CD4 memory, two CD8 naive and one CD8 memory.

Broader study findings: The study generally estimated greater richness for naive than memory subsets.

The sequence was collected from a young man in good health. The specimen was memory CD8+ T cells sorted from blood. The sample's subset: CD45RO+ cells pooled with CCR7-negative TemRA cells. This chain joins TRBV6-1 and TRBJ1-5; 9 bases align to TRBD1. CDR3 protein: CASRGQGNQPQHF. The CDR3 region has the DNA TGTGCCAGCAGGGGACAGGGTAATCAGCCCCAGCATTTT.